This TCR beta chain was identified during a study of monozygotic twins with inflammatory bowel disease. TCRdb reprocessed the 5' RACE reads and reports one entry per CDR3 protein, with no DNA. The listing contains roughly 200,000 distinct CDR3 sequences. This receptor was taken from a human donor with ulcerative colitis or Crohn's disease, or a healthy co-twin of an affected twin (not recorded which). Sequenced material: blood.

CDR3 amino acids: CASSQEVWAENYGYTF. This chain connects TRBV4-1 to TRBJ1-2. CDR1 is MGHRA, CDR2 YSYEKL, per germline. This CDR3 is built from 16 residues.